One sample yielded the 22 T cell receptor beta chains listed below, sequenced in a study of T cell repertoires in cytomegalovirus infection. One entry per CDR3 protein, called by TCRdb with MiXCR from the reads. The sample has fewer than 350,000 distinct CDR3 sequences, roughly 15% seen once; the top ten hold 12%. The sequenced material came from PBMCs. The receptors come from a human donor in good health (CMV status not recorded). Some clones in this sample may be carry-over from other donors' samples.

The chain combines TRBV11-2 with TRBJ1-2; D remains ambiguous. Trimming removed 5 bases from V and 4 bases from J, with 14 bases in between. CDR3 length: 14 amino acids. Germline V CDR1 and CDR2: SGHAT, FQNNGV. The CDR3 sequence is CASSPNHGAYGYTF. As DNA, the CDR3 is TGTGCCAGCAGCCCCAACCATGGCGCCTATGGCTACACCTTC.

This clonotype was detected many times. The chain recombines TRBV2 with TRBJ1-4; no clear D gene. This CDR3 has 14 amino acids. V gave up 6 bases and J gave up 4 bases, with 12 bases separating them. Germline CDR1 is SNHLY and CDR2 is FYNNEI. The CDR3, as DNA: TGTGCCAGCAGCAAAGACGGATTTAATGAAAAACTGTTTTTT. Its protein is CASSKDGFNEKLFF.

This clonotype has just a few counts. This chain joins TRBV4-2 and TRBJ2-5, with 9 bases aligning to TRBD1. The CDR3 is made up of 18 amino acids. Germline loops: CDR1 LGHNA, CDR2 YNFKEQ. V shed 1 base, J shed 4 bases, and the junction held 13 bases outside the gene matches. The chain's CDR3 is CASSQGGRDRVISETQYF. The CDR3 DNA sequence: TGTGCCAGCAGCCAAGGAGGAAGGGACAGGGTTATCTCAGAGACCCAGTACTTC.

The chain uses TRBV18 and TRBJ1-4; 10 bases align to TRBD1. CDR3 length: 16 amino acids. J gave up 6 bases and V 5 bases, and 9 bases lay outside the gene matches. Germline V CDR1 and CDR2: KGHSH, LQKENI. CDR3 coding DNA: TGTGCCAGCTCATTGACCTTCGGGACAGGGGATGAAAAACTGTTTTTT. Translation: CASSLTFGTGDEKLFF.

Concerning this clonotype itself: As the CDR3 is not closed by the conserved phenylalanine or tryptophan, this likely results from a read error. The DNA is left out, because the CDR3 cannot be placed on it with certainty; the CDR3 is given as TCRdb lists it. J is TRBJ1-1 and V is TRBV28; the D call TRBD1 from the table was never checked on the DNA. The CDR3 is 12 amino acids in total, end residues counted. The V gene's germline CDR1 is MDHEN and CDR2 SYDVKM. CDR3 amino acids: CASRTGGANLHV.

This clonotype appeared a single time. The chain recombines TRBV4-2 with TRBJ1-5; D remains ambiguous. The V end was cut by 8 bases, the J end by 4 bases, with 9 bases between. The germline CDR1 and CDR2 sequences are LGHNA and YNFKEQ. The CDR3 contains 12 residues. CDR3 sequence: CASRGENQPQHF. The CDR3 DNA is TGTGCCAGCCGTGGGGAAAATCAGCCCCAGCATTTT.

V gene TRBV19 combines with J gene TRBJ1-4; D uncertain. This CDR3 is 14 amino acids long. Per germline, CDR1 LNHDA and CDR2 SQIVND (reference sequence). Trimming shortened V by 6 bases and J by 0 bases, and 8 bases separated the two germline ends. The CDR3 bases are TGTGCCAGTAGGAGAAGGACAACTAATGAAAAACTGTTTTTT. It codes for CASRRRTTNEKLFF.

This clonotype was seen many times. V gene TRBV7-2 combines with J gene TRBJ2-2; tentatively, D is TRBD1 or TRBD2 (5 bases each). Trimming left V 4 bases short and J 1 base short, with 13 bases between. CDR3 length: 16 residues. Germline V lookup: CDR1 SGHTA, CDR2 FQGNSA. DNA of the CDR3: TGTGCCAGCAGCTCTACGGGGCTCCGGAACACCGGGGAGCTGTTTTTT. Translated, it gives CASSSTGLRNTGELFF.

Here the CDR3 DNA reads TGTGCCAGCAGTTACGGACGAAACTATGGCTACACCTTC. It is translated as CASSYGRNYGYTF. The rearrangement links TRBV6-5 to TRBJ1-2; D call uncertain. V was trimmed by 2 bases and J by 2 bases, leaving 6 bases between them. CDR3 length equals 13 residues. Per germline, CDR1 MNHEY and CDR2 SVGAGI.

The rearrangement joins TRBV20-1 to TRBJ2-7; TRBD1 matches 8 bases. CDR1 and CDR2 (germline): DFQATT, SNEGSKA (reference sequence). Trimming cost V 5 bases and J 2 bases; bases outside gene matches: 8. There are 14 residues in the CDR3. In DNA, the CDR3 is TGCAGTGCTTGTGGGACAGGTAATCCCTACGAGCAGTACTTC. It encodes CSACGTGNPYEQYF.

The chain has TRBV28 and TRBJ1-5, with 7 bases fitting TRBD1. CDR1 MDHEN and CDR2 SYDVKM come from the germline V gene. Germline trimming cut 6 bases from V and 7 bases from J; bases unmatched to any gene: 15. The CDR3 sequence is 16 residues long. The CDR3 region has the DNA TGTGCCAGCAGCACCACAGGGGCCGGATCCAGACAGCCCCAGCATTTT. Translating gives CASSTTGAGSRQPQHF.

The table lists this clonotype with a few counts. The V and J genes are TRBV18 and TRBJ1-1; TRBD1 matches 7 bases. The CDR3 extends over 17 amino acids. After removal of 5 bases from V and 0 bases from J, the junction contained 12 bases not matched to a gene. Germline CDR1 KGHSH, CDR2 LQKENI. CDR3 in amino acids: CASSDPGQTFMNTEAFF. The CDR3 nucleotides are TGTGCCAGCTCAGATCCGGGACAGACATTCATGAACACTGAAGCTTTCTTT.

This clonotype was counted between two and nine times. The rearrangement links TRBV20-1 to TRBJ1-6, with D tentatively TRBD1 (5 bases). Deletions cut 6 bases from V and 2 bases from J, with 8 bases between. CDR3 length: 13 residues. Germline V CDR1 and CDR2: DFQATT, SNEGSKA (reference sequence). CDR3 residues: CSAQGPYNSPLHF. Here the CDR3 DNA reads TGCAGTGCGCAGGGCCCCTATAATTCACCCCTCCACTTT.

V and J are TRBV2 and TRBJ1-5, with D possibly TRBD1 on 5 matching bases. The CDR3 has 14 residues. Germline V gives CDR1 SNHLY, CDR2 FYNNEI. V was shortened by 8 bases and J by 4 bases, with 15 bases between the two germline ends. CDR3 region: CASRDQGRNQPQHF. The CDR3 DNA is TGTGCCAGCCGGGATCAGGGTCGTAATCAGCCCCAGCATTTT.

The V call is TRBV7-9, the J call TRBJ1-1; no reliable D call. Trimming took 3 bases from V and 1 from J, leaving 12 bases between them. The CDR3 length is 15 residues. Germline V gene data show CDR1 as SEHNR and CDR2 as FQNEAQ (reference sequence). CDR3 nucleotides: TGTGCCAGCAGCTTCCGGAGACCGGGGAACACTGAAGCTTTCTTT. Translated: CASSFRRPGNTEAFF.

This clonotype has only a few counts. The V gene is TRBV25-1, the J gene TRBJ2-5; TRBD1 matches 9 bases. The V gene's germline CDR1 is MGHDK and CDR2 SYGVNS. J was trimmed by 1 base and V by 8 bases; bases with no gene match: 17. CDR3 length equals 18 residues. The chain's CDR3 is CASANYRGRGGGQETQYF. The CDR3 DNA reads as TGTGCCAGCGCGAACTACAGGGGGCGCGGAGGAGGCCAAGAGACCCAGTACTTC.

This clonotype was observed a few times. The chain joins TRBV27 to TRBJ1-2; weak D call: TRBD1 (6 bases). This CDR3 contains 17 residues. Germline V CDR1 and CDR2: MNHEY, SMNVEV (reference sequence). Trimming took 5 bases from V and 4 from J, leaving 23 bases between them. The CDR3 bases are TGTGCCAGCAGTCCTGGGGGCAGGGCCTCTCTTGGCTATGGCTACACCTTC. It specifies CASSPGGRASLGYGYTF.

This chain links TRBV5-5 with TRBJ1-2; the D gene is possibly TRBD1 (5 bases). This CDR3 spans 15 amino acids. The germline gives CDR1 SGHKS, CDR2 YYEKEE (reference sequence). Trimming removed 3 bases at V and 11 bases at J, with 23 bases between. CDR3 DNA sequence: TGTGCCAGCAGCTCGACGGTAGGGGCGAGGCTTGTGTACACCTTC. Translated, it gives CASSSTVGARLVYTF.

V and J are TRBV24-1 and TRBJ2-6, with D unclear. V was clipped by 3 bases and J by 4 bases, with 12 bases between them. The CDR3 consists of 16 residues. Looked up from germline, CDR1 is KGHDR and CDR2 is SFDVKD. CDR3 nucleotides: TGTGCCACCAGTGATGCGACTGCTCTCGGGGCCAACGTCCTGACTTTC. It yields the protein CATSDATALGANVLTF.

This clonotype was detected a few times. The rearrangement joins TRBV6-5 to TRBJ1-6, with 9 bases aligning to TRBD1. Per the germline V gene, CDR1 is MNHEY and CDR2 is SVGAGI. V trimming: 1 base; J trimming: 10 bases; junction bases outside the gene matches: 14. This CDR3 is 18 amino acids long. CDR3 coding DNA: TGTGCCAGCAGTTACTTAATCCGGGACAGGGAGGCAAGGTCACCCCTCCACTTT. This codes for CASSYLIRDREARSPLHF.

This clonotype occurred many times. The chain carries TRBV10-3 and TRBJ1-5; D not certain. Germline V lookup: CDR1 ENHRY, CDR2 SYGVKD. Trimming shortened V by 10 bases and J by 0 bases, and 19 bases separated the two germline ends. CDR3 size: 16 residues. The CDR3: CATSRRAAYSNQPQHF. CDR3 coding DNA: TGTGCCACATCGCGACGGGCCGCTTATAGCAATCAGCCCCAGCATTTT.

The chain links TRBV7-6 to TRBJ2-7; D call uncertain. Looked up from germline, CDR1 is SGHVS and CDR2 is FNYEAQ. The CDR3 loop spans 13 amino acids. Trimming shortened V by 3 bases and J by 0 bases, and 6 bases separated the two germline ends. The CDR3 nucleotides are TGTGCCAGCAGCTTTGCTGACTCCTACGAGCAGTACTTC. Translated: CASSFADSYEQYF. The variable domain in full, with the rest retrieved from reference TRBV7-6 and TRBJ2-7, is GAGVSQSPRYKVTKRGQDVALRCDPISGHVSLYWYRQALGQGPEFLTYFNYEAQQDKSGLPNDRFSAERPEGSISTLTIQRTEQRDSAMYRCASSFADSYEQYFGPGTRLTVT.